The clone carrying this T cell receptor beta chain occurred a few times. The data belong to a study of blood T cell repertoires in COVID-19. Germline V gene lookup returns CDR1 GTSNPN and CDR2 SVGIG (reference sequence). CDR3 length equals 13 residues. V was cut by 1 base and J by 6 bases, with 12 bases left in between. Only in-frame clones appear in the TCRdb table, and some are missing; sequencing was by immunoSEQ multiplex PCR. The sample carries fewer than 85,000 clones, over 65% recorded once. The material sequenced was peripheral blood. The receptor's source is a woman in her seventies with acute or convalescent COVID-19. V gene TRBV30 combines with J gene TRBJ1-1, with a weak D call TRBD1 (5 bases). CDR3 bases: TGTGCCTGGAGTGCGCCCCAGGGATCTGAAGCTTTCTTT. Translating it yields CAWSAPQGSEAFF. The full variable domain, with the rest looked up from reference TRBV30 and TRBJ1-1, is SQTIHQWPATLVQPVGSPLSLECTVEGTSNPNLYWYRQAAGRGLQLLFYSVGIGQISSEVPQNLSASRPQDRQFILSSKKLLLSDSGFYLCAWSAPQGSEAFFGQGTRLTVV.